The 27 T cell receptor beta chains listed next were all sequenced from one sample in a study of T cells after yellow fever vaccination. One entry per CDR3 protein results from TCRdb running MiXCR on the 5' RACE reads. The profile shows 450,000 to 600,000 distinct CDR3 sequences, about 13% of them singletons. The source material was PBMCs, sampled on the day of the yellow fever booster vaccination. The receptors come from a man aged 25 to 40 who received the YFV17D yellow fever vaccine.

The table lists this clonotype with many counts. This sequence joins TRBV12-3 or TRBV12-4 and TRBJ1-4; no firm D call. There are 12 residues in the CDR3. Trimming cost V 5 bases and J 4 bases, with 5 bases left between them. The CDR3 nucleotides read TGTGCCAGCAGTCGATATAATGAAAAACTGTTTTTT. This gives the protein CASSRYNEKLFF.

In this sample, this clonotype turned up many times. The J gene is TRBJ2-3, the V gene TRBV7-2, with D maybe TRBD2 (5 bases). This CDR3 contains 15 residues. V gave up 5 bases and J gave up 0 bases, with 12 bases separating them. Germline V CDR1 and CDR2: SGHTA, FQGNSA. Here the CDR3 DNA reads TGTGCCAGCAGCCCCGTGGGGAGAAGCACAGATACGCAGTATTTT. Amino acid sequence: CASSPVGRSTDTQYF.

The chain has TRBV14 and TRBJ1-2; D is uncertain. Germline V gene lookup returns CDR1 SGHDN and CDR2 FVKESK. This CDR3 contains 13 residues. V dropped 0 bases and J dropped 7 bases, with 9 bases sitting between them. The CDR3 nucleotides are TGTGCCAGCAGCCAAGAGGTTGTCTCTGGCTACACCTTC. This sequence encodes CASSQEVVSGYTF.

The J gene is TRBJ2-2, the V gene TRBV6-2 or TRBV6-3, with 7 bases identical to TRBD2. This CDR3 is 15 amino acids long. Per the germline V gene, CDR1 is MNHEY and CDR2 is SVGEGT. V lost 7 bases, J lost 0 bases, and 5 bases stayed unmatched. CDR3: CASKPSGTNTGELFF. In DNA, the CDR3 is TGTGCCAGCAAACCCAGCGGGACGAACACCGGGGAGCTGTTTTTT.

The CDR3 loop is CSVDPGTGSGEQYF. In DNA, the CDR3 is TGCAGCGTTGATCCCGGGACAGGATCCGGGGAGCAGTACTTC. The chain carries TRBV29-1 and TRBJ2-7; 8 positions agree with TRBD1. Germline assignment: CDR1 SQVTM and CDR2 ANQGSEA. The CDR3 consists of 14 residues. V lost 3 bases and J lost 7; bases outside the gene matches: 11.

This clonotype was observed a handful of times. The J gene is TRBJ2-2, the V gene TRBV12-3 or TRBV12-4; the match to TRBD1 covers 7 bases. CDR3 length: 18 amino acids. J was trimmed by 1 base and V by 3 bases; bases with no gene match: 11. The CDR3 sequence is CASSLGGLRQGNTGELFF. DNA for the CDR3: TGTGCCAGCAGTTTGGGCGGGTTGAGACAGGGGAACACCGGGGAGCTGTTTTTT.

DNA for the CDR3: TGTGCCAGCAGCCCTCAGTTTGGCACCGACAATGAGCAGTTCTTC. Its translation: CASSPQFGTDNEQFF. The chain is built from TRBV6-5 and TRBJ2-1; no definite D call. CDR1 is MNHEY, CDR2 SVGAGI, per germline. This CDR3 has 15 residues. Trimming took 6 bases from V and 5 from J, leaving 17 bases between them.

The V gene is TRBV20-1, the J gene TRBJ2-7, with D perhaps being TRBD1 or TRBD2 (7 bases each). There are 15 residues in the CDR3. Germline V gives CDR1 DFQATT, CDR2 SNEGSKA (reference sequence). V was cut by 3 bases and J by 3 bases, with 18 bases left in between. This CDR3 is CSARGGGGLIYEQYF. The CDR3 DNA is TGCAGTGCTAGGGGAGGGGGCGGCCTGATCTACGAGCAGTACTTC.

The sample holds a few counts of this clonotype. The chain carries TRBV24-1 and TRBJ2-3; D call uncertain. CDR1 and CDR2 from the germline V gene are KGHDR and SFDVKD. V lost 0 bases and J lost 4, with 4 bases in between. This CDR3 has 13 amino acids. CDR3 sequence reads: CATSDLQADTQYF. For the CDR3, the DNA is TGTGCCACCAGTGATTTGCAGGCAGATACGCAGTATTTT.

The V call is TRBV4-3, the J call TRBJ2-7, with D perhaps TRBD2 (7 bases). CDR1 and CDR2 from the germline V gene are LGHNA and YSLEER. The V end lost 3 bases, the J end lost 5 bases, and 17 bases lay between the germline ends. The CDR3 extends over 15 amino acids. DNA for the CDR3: TGCGCCAGCAGCCACCAGATAGGGGGGGCAAACGAGCAGTACTTC. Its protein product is CASSHQIGGANEQYF.

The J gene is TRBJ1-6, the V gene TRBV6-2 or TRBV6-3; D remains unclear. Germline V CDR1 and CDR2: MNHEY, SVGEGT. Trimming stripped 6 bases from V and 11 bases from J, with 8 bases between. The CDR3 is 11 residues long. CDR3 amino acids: CASSSATPLHF. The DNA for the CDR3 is TGTGCCAGCAGCTCCGCTACACCCCTCCACTTT.

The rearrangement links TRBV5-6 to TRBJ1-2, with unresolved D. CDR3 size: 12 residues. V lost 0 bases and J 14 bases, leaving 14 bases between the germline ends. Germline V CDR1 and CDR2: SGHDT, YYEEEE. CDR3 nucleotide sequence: TGTGCCAGCAGCTTGGCCTCCGGGGAGAAGACCTTC. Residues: CASSLASGEKTF.

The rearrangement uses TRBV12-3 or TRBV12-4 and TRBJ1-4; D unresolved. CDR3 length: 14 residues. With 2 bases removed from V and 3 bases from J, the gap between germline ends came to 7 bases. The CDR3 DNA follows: TGTGCCAGCAGTTTACGGTGGGCTAATGAAAAACTGTTTTTT. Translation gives CASSLRWANEKLFF.

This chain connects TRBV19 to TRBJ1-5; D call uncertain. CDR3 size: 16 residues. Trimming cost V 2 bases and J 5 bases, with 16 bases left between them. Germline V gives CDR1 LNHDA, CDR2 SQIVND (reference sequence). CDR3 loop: CASSISEGWSDQPQHF. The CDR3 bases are TGTGCCAGTAGTATATCAGAAGGGTGGTCGGATCAGCCCCAGCATTTT.

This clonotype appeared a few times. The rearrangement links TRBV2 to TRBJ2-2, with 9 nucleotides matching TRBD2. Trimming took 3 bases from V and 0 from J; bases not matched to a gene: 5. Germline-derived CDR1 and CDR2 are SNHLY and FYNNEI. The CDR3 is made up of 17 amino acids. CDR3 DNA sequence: TGTGCCAGCAGTGAGACTAGCGGCCAGACGAACACCGGGGAGCTGTTTTTT. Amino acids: CASSETSGQTNTGELFF.

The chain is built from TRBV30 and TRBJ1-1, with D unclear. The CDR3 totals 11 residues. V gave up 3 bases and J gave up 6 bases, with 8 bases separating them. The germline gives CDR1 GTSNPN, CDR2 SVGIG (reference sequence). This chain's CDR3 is CAWRDLSEAFF. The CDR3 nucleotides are TGTGCCTGGAGGGACCTTTCTGAAGCTTTCTTT.

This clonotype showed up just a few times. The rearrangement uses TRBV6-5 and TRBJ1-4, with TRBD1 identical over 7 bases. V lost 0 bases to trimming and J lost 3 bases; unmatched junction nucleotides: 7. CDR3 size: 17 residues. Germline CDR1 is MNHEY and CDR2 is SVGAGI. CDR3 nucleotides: TGTGCCAGCAGTTACTCGGAGGGGGCTGGCTCTAATGAAAAACTGTTTTTT. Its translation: CASSYSEGAGSNEKLFF.

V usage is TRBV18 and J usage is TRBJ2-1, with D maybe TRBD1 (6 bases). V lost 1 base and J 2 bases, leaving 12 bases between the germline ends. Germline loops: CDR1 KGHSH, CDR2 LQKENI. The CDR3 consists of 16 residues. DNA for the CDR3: TGTGCCAGCTCACCACTGGGGGCTAGCCCCTACAATGAGCAGTTCTTC. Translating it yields CASSPLGASPYNEQFF. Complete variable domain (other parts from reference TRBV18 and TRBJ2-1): NAGVMQNPRHLVRRRGQEARLRCSPMKGHSHVYWYRQLPEEGLKFMVYLQKENIIDESGMPKERFSAEFPKEGPSILRIQQVVRGDSAAYFCASSPLGASPYNEQFFGPGTRLTVL.

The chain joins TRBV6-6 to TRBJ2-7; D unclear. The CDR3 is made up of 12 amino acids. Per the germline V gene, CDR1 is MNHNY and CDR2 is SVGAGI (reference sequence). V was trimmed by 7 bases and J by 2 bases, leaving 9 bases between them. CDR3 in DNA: TGTGCCAGCACCTATGGTGCCTACGAGCAGTACTTC. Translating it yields CASTYGAYEQYF.

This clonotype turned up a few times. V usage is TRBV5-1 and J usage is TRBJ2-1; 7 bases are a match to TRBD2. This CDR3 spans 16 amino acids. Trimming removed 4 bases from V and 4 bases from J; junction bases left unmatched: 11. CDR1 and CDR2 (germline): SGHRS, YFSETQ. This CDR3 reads CASSRESGTLYNEQFF. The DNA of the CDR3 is TGCGCCAGCAGCCGCGAAAGCGGGACCTTATACAATGAGCAGTTCTTC.

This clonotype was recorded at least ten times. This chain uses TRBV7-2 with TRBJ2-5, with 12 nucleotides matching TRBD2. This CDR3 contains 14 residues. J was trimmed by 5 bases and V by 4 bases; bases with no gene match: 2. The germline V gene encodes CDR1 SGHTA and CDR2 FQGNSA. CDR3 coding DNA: TGTGCCAGCAGCTCTAGCGGGAGGGCTGAGACCCAGTACTTC. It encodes CASSSSGRAETQYF.

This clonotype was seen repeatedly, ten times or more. CDR3 sequence: CASKHSGSGYYNEQFF. Written as DNA, the CDR3 is TGTGCCAGCAAACATTCGGGTAGCGGGTATTACAATGAGCAGTTCTTC. The chain carries TRBV6-2 or TRBV6-3 and TRBJ2-1; 7 bases are a match to TRBD2. V was clipped by 7 bases and J by 4 bases; unmatched bases: 13. The germline gives CDR1 MNHEY, CDR2 SVGEGT. The CDR3 extends over 16 amino acids.

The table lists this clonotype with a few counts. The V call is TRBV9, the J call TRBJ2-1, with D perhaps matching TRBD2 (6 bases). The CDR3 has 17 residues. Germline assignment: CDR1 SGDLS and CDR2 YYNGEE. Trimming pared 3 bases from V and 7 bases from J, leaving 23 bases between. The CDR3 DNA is TGTGCCAGCAGCGCCCCTATCCGGGACCCTGCGGGGAATGAGCAGTTCTTC. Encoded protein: CASSAPIRDPAGNEQFF. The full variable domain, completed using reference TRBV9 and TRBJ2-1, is DSGVTQTPKHLITATGQRVTLRCSPRSGDLSVYWYQQSLDQGLQFLIQYYNGEERAKGNILERFSAQQFPDLHSELNLSSLELGDSALYFCASSAPIRDPAGNEQFFGPGTRLTVL.

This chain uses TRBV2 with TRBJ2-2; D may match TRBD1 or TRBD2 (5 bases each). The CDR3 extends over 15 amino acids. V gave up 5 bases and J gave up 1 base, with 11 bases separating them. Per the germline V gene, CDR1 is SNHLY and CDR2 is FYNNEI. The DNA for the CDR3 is TGTGCCAGCAGTAGAGGGACGGTGAACACCGGGGAGCTGTTTTTT. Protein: CASSRGTVNTGELFF.

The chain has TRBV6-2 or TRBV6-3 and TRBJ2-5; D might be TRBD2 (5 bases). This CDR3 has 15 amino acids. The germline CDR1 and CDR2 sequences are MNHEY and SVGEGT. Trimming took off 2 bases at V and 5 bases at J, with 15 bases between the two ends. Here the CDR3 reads CASSYLQWSGETQYF. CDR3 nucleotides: TGTGCCAGCAGTTACCTACAGTGGTCGGGGGAGACCCAGTACTTC.

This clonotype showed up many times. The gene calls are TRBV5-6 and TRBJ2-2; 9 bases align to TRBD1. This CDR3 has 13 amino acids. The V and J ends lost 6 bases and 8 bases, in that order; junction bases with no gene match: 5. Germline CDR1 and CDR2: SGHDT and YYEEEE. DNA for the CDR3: TGTGCCAGCAAGCCACAGGGGGCAGGGGAGCTGTTTTTT. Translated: CASKPQGAGELFF.

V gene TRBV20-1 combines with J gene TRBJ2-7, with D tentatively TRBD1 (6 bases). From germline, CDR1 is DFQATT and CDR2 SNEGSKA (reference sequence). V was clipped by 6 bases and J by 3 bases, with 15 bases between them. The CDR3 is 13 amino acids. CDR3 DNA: TGCAGTGCGACCATACAGGGAAGCTACGAGCAGTACTTC. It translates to CSATIQGSYEQYF.